This passage covers 14 T cell receptor beta chains from one sample sequenced in a study of blood T cell repertoires in COVID-19. Clones were sequenced by immunoSEQ multiplex PCR, and TCRdb holds only the in-frame ones, with some missing. The repertoire has about 300,000 clones, 87% of them found once; the top ten carry approximately 2.2%. The sequenced material came from peripheral blood. The receptors stem from a man younger than 35 with active or convalescent COVID-19.

The chain couples TRBV7-2 to TRBJ1-2; 8 nucleotides align to TRBD1. There are 13 residues in the CDR3. Trimming cost V 4 bases and J 6 bases; bases outside gene matches: 4. Looked up from germline, CDR1 is SGHTA and CDR2 is FQGNSA. The CDR3 nucleotides read TGTGCCAGCAGCTCTCGGACAGGGAATGGCTACACCTTC. This encodes CASSSRTGNGYTF.

V is TRBV5-1 and J is TRBJ2-7; 9 bases are shared with TRBD2. Germline trimming cut 4 bases from V and 5 bases from J; bases unmatched to any gene: 7. The CDR3 is 14 amino acids. The germline V gene encodes CDR1 SGHRS and CDR2 YFSETQ. The CDR3 protein is CASSPSGISHEQYF. The CDR3 DNA sequence: TGCGCCAGCAGCCCTAGCGGGATATCCCACGAGCAGTACTTC.

The chain combines TRBV4-1 with TRBJ1-5, with TRBD1 matching 11 bases. V trimming: 4 bases; J trimming: 0 bases; junction bases outside the gene matches: 2. Looked up from germline, CDR1 is MGHRA and CDR2 is YSYEKL. This CDR3 is 16 amino acids long. For the CDR3, the DNA is TGCGCCAGCAGCCGGGGACAGGGGGGTAGCAATCAGCCCCAGCATTTT. Its translation: CASSRGQGGSNQPQHF.

The rearrangement joins TRBV11-2 to TRBJ2-7, with 10 bases that match TRBD1. The CDR3 is 15 amino acids. Germline V gene data show CDR1 as SGHAT and CDR2 as FQNNGV. V dropped 6 bases and J dropped 6; count of bases not matched to a gene: 11. CDR3 region: CASRVPGTGEGEQYF. CDR3 in DNA: TGTGCCAGCAGAGTCCCCGGGACAGGGGAGGGCGAGCAGTACTTC.

This clone showed up just once. This chain links TRBV24-1 with TRBJ2-3, with D perhaps TRBD2 (5 bases). The V end lost 1 base, the J end lost 2 bases, and 15 bases lay between the germline ends. CDR1 is KGHDR, CDR2 SFDVKD, per germline. CDR3 length: 17 amino acids. CDR3 sequence reads: CATSDLGLSYPTDTQYF. Here the CDR3 DNA reads TGTGCCACCAGTGATTTAGGACTCTCATATCCCACAGATACGCAGTATTTT.

This clone appeared a single time. V gene TRBV5-6 combines with J gene TRBJ1-1; D not resolved. This CDR3 region has 11 residues. Germline CDR1 reads SGHDT; CDR2 reads YYEEEE. Trimming shortened V by 3 bases and J by 3 bases, and 3 bases separated the two germline ends. The CDR3 here is CASSSDTEAFF. Here the CDR3 DNA reads TGTGCCAGCAGCTCAGACACTGAAGCTTTCTTT.

The chain employs TRBV6-5 and TRBJ1-1; D unclear. Trimming took 4 bases from V and 3 from J, leaving 9 bases between them. The germline V gene encodes CDR1 MNHEY and CDR2 SVGAGI. CDR3 length equals 13 residues. CDR3 coding DNA: TGTGCCAGCAGTTTCACTATGGACACTGAAGCTTTCTTT. Protein: CASSFTMDTEAFF.

This chain uses TRBV5-4 with TRBJ1-6; D is possibly TRBD1 (5 bases). This CDR3 has 13 amino acids. The V gene's germline CDR1 is SGHNT and CDR2 YYREEE (reference sequence). Trimming stripped 3 bases from V and 9 bases from J, with 10 bases between. For the CDR3, the DNA is TGTGCCAGCAGCTGGCCCGGGGGTTCACCCCTCCACTTT. This encodes CASSWPGGSPLHF.

This chain joins TRBV5-8 and TRBJ2-5; 9 nucleotides agree with TRBD1. The germline gives CDR1 SGHTS, CDR2 YDEGEE. There are 15 residues in the CDR3. Germline trimming cut 1 base from V and 2 bases from J; bases unmatched to any gene: 3. The CDR3 DNA follows: TGTGCCAGCAGCTTGCAGGGACAGGGACAAGAGACCCAGTACTTC. It encodes CASSLQGQGQETQYF.

In this sample, this clone turned up once. The rearrangement joins TRBV9 to TRBJ1-6; no definite D call. Trimming shortened V by 4 bases and J by 7 bases, and 21 bases separated the two germline ends. CDR3 length: 17 amino acids. The germline V gene encodes CDR1 SGDLS and CDR2 YYNGEE. The CDR3 protein is CASSPSLLQSKNSPLHF. The DNA for the CDR3 is TGTGCCAGCAGCCCGTCGCTGTTACAGAGCAAAAATTCACCCCTCCACTTT.

V and J are TRBV6-5 and TRBJ1-1; tentative D call: TRBD1 (6 bases). This CDR3 is built from 12 residues. V lost 2 bases, J lost 8 bases, and 9 bases lay in between. Per the germline V gene, CDR1 is MNHEY and CDR2 is SVGAGI. The CDR3 is CASSYKTGEAFF. Here the CDR3 DNA reads TGTGCCAGCAGTTACAAAACAGGGGAAGCTTTCTTT.

The gene calls are TRBV5-1 and TRBJ1-1, with 9 bases fitting TRBD1. Germline loops: CDR1 SGHRS, CDR2 YFSETQ. The CDR3 has 15 amino acids. J was trimmed by 7 bases and V by 4 bases; bases with no gene match: 11. The CDR3 region has the DNA TGCGCCAGCAGCGCCTCTCTACTGGACAGGGGTGAAGCTTTCTTT. It codes for CASSASLLDRGEAFF. The entire variable domain, with the rest obtained from reference TRBV5-1 and TRBJ1-1, is as follows: KAGVTQTPRYLIKTRGQQVTLSCSPISGHRSVSWYQQTPGQGLQFLFEYFSETQRNKGNFPGRFSGRQFSNSRSEMNVSTLELGDSALYLCASSASLLDRGEAFFGQGTRLTVV.

This chain connects TRBV7-2 to TRBJ1-6, with TRBD1 as a possible D gene (6 bases). This CDR3 is 16 amino acids long. V was trimmed by 5 bases and J by 6 bases, leaving 17 bases between them. The germline CDR1 and CDR2 sequences are SGHTA and FQGNSA. The CDR3 DNA sequence: TGTGCCAGCAGCCTAGGGGGGGTCCTTTCTAATTCACCCCTCCACTTT. It yields the protein CASSLGGVLSNSPLHF.

The chain has TRBV5-4 and TRBJ2-1, with 11 positions matching TRBD2. Losses at the gene ends were 2 bases for V and 6 bases for J; bases not matched to a gene: 4. CDR1 and CDR2 from the germline V gene are SGHNT and YYREEE (reference sequence). The CDR3 contains 15 residues. The CDR3, as DNA: TGTGCCAGCAGCTTTGGGACTAGCGGAAGCAATGAGCAGTTCTTC. Translated: CASSFGTSGSNEQFF.